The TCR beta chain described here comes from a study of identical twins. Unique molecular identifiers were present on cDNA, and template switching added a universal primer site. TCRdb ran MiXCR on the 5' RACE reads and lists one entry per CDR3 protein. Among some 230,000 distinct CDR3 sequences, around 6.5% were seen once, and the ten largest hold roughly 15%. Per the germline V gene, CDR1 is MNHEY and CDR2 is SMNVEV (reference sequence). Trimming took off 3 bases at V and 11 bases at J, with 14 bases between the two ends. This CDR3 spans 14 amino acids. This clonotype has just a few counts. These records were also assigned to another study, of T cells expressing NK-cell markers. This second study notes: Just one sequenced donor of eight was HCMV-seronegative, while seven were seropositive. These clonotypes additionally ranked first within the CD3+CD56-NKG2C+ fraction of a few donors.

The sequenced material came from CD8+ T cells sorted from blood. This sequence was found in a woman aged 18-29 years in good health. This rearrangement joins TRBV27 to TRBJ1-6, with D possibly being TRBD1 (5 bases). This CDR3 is CASSFSGMEAPLHF. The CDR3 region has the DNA TGTGCCAGCAGTTTTTCAGGGATGGAGGCACCCCTCCACTTT.